Listed below are T cell receptor beta chains from one sample, sequenced in a study of post-analysis software for immune sequencing data. One entry per CDR3 protein, called by TCRdb with MiXCR from the PCR reads. The repertoire consists of approximately 730,000 distinct CDR3 sequences, with just over 45% occurring once and the leading ten covering approximately 5%. What was sequenced was blood. The receptors derive from a girl aged 5-17 years with multiple sclerosis. Both conserved end residues are part of each CDR3. D genes are given only for firm matches. Expanded clones are given a class, and other clones once, few, many or no size at all.

size | J | V | D | CDR3 | DNA
- | TRBJ2-3 | TRBV12-3/TRBV12-4 | TRBD2 | CASSPLGLAGGLLLTDTQYF | TGTGCCAGCAGCCCCCTAGGACTAGCGGGAGGTCTATTACTCACAGATACGCAGTATTTT
- | TRBJ1-2 | TRBV20-1 | - | CSASLMGRPTHGYTF | TGCAGTGCTAGTTTAATGGGCCGTCCCACGCATGGCTACACCTTC
- | TRBJ1-1 | TRBV12-3/TRBV12-4 | - | CASSPGTQNTEAFF | TGTGCCAGCAGTCCCGGGACCCAGAACACTGAAGCTTTCTTT
- | TRBJ2-7 | TRBV6-5 | - | CDSSYPGRGSEQYF | TGTGACAGCAGTTACCCCGGTCGGGGGTCCGAGCAGTACTTC
- | TRBJ2-3 | TRBV5-1 | - | CASSLDLAPDTQYF | TGCGCCAGCAGCTTGGACCTAGCGCCGGATACGCAGTATTTT
- | TRBJ1-2 | TRBV7-3 | TRBD1 | CASSLTDRGSGYTF | TGTGCCAGCAGCTTAACCGACAGGGGGTCGGGCTACACCTTC
few | TRBJ2-5 | TRBV24-1 | TRBD1 | CATSDRDRGLGETQYF | TGTGCCACCAGTGACCGGGACAGGGGGCTCGGGGAGACCCAGTACTTC
once | TRBJ1-5 | TRBV6-5 | - | CASRPLRTNQPQHF | TGTGCCAGCAGGCCCCTACGGACAAATCAGCCCCAGCATTTT
- | TRBJ2-7 | TRBV4-1 | TRBD1 | CASSHAVTGVYEQYF | TGCGCCAGCAGCCATGCCGTGACAGGGGTCTACGAGCAGTACTTC
- | TRBJ2-5 | TRBV3-1 | - | CASSQEGLYQETQYF | TGTGCCAGCAGCCAAGAAGGCCTGTACCAAGAGACCCAGTACTTC
- | TRBJ1-1 | TRBV5-6 | - | CASNTGMNTEAFF | TGTGCCAGCAATACAGGCATGAACACTGAAGCTTTCTTT
- | TRBJ2-1 | TRBV24-1 | TRBD1 | CATGPGGRYNEQFF | TGTGCCACCGGCCCAGGGGGAAGGTACAATGAGCAGTTCTTC
few | TRBJ2-4 | TRBV5-6 | TRBD1 | CASRLSGGKNIQYF | TGTGCCAGCAGACTGTCAGGGGGCAAAAACATTCAGTACTTC
few | TRBJ2-6 | TRBV7-9 | - | CASSLGPSDMGANVLTF | TGTGCCAGCAGCTTAGGACCGAGCGATATGGGGGCCAACGTCCTGACTTTC
- | TRBJ2-4 | TRBV14 | - | CASSQESRLAKNIQYF | TGTGCCAGCAGCCAAGAAAGCAGATTAGCCAAAAACATTCAGTACTTC
- | TRBJ1-2 | TRBV15 | - | CATSGGTDYGYTF | TGTGCCACCAGCGGAGGGACGGACTATGGCTACACCTTC
- | TRBJ2-1 | TRBV20-1 | - | CSASHRVYNEQFF | TGCAGTGCTAGTCACAGGGTTTACAATGAGCAGTTCTTC
few | TRBJ2-5 | TRBV29-1 | - | CSVVWMGRRETQYF | TGCAGCGTTGTGTGGATGGGGCGACGAGAGACCCAGTACTTC
- | TRBJ2-1 | TRBV21-1 | - | CASSPLQWDAYNEQFF | TGTGCCAGCAGCCCCCTTCAGTGGGACGCCTACAATGAGCAGTTCTTC
- | TRBJ2-3 | TRBV7-3 | TRBD1 | CASSLTGTADTQYF | TGTGCCAGCAGCTTAACTGGGACAGCGGATACGCAGTATTTT
- | TRBJ2-1 | TRBV3-1 | TRBD2 | CASSQGASGTGEQFF | TGTGCCAGCAGCCAAGGGGCTAGCGGGACCGGGGAGCAGTTCTTC
many | TRBJ2-1 | TRBV24-1 | - | CATSDLQGREQFF | TGTGCCACCAGTGATTTGCAAGGCAGAGAGCAGTTCTTC
- | TRBJ2-3 | TRBV7-2 | - | CASSFRPDSDTQYF | TGTGCCAGCAGCTTCCGTCCAGACTCAGATACGCAGTATTTT
- | TRBJ2-4 | TRBV7-9 | - | CASSGGTLAKNIQYF | TGTGCCAGCAGCGGAGGGACCCTAGCCAAAAACATTCAGTACTTC
- | TRBJ2-1 | TRBV7-6 | TRBD1 | CAVVGQVSNEQFF | TGTGCCGTCGTGGGACAGGTGTCCAATGAGCAGTTCTTC
- | TRBJ1-4 | TRBV9 | - | CAGSQAGGNEKLFF | TGTGCCGGCAGTCAGGCCGGGGGTAATGAAAAACTGTTTTTT
- | TRBJ2-1 | TRBV20-1 | - | CSASFGLREQFF | TGCAGTGCTAGTTTTGGCCTCCGCGAGCAGTTCTTC
- | TRBJ1-2 | TRBV11-2 | TRBD1 | CASSLGSTGGYGYTF | TGTGCCAGCAGCTTAGGGTCAACAGGGGGCTATGGCTACACCTTC
- | TRBJ2-1 | TRBV28 | - | CASTRTFGGDEQFF | TGTGCCAGCACCCGGACCTTTGGAGGGGATGAGCAGTTCTTC
- | TRBJ2-5 | TRBV5-1 | - | CASSFRVSETQYF | TGCGCCAGCAGCTTTAGGGTCTCGGAGACCCAGTACTTC
few | TRBJ2-7 | TRBV12-3/TRBV12-4 | - | CASSLKTYEQYF | TGTGCCAGCAGTTTAAAGACGTACGAGCAGTACTTC
once | TRBJ2-1 | TRBV5-6 | - | CASRVLRGESYNKQFF | TGTGCCAGCAGGGTCCTCAGGGGGGAATCCTACAATAAGCAGTTCTTC
- | TRBJ2-4 | TRBV5-1 | TRBD2 | CASSLGGGDNIQYF | TGCGCCAGCAGCTTGGGGGGAGGGGACAACATTCAGTACTTC
once | TRBJ2-1 | TRBV24-1 | TRBD2 | CATSDFLTSGGKGGQFF | TGTGCCACCAGTGATTTCCTTACTAGCGGAGGGAAGGGGGGGCAGTTCTTC
- | TRBJ1-4 | TRBV6-1 | - | CASREGVKLFF | TGTGCCAGCCGCGAAGGGGTAAAACTGTTTTTT
- | TRBJ2-1 | TRBV7-2 | TRBD2 | CASSFNSGRTYNEQFF | TGTGCCAGCAGCTTCAATAGCGGGAGGACCTACAATGAGCAGTTCTTC
- | TRBJ2-3 | TRBV7-8 | - | CASSDGLSSTDTQYF | TGTGCCAGCAGCGACGGACTTTCTAGCACAGATACGCAGTATTTT
- | TRBJ2-2 | TRBV20-1 | - | CSARTSGELFF | TGCAGTGCTAGGACAAGCGGGGAGCTGTTTTTT
- | TRBJ1-2 | TRBV12-3/TRBV12-4 | - | CASSPSPTYGYTF | TGTGCCAGCAGCCCCAGCCCCACCTATGGCTACACCTTC
few | TRBJ2-5 | TRBV15 | TRBD2 | CATRRQPSGSKGETQYF | TGTGCCACCCGAAGACAACCTAGCGGGAGTAAGGGTGAGACCCAGTACTTC